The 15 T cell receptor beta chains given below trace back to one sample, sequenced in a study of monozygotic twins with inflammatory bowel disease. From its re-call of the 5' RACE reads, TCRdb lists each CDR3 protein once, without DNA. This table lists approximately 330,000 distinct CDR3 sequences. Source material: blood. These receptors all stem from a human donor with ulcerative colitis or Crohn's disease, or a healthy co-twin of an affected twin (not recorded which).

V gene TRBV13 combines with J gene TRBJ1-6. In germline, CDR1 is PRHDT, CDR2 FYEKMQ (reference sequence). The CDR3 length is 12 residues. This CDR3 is CASSLTSSPLHF. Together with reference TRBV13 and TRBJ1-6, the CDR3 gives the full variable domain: AAGVIQSPRHLIKEKRETATLKCYPIPRHDTVYWYQQGPGQDPQFLISFYEKMQSDKGSIPDRFSAQQFSDYHSELNMSSLELGDSALYFCASSLTSSPLHFGNGTRLTVT.

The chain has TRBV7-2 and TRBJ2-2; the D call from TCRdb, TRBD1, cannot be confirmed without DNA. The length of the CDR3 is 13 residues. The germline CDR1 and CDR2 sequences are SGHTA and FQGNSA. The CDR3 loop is CASSLSPGGELFF.

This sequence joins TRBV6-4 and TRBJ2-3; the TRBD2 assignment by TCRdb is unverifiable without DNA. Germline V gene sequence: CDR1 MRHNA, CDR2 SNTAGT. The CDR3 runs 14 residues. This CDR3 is CASSERGGTDTQYF.

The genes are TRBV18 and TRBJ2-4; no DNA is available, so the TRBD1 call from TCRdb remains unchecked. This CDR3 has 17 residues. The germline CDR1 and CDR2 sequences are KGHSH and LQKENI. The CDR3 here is CASSPPRGDFAKNIQYF.

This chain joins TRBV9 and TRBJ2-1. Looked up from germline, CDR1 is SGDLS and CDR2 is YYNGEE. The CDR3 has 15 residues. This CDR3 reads CASSVLPENYNEQFF.

CDR3 residues: CASSSDRVNTEAFF. The gene calls are TRBV7-2 and TRBJ1-1; lacking DNA, the TRBD1 call made by TCRdb goes unchecked. CDR1 and CDR2 (germline): SGHTA, FQGNSA. This CDR3 region has 14 residues.

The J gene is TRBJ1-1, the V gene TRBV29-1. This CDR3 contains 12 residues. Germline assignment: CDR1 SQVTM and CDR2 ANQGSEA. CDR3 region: CSVEVGSTEAFF.

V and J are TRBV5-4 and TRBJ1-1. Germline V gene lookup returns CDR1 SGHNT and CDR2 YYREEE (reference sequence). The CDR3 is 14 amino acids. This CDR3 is CASSFAPANTEAFF. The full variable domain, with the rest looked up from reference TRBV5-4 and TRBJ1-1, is ETGVTQSPTHLIKTRGQQVTLRCSSQSGHNTVSWYQQALGQGPQFIFQYYREEENGRGNFPPRFSGLQFPNYSSELNVNALELDDSALYLCASSFAPANTEAFFGQGTRLTVV.

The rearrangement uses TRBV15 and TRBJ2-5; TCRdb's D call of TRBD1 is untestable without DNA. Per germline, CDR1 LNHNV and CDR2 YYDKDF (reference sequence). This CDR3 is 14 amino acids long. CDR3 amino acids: CDTSSVRARETQYF. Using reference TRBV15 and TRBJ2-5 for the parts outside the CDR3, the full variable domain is DAMVIQNPRYQVTQFGKPVTLSCSQTLNHNVMYWYQQKSSQAPKLLFHYYDKDFNNEADTPDNFQSRRPNTSFCFLDIRSPGLGDTAMYLCDTSSVRARETQYFGPGTRLLVL.

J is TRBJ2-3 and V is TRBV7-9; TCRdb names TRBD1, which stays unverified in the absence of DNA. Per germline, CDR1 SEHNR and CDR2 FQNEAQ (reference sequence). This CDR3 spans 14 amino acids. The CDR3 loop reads CASRRGGSTDTQYF.

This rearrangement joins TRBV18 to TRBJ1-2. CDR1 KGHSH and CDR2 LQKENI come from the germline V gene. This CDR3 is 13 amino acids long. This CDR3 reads CASSPSEGGGYTF.

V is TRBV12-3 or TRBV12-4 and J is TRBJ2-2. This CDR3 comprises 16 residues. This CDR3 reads CASSFPDGSVAGELFF.

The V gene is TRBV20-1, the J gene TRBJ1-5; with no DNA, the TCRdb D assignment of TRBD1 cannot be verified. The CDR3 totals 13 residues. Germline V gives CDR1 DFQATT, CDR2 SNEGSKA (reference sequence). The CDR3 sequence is CSATQGSNQPQHF.

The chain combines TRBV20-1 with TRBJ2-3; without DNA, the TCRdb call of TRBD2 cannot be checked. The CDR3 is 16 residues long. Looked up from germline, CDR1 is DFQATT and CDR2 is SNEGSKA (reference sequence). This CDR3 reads CSASPPLAGSPDTQYF.

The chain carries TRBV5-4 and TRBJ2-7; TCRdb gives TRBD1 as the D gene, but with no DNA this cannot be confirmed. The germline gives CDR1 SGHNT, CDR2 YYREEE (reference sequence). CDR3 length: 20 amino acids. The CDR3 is CASSLVRPGQNNILTYEQYF.